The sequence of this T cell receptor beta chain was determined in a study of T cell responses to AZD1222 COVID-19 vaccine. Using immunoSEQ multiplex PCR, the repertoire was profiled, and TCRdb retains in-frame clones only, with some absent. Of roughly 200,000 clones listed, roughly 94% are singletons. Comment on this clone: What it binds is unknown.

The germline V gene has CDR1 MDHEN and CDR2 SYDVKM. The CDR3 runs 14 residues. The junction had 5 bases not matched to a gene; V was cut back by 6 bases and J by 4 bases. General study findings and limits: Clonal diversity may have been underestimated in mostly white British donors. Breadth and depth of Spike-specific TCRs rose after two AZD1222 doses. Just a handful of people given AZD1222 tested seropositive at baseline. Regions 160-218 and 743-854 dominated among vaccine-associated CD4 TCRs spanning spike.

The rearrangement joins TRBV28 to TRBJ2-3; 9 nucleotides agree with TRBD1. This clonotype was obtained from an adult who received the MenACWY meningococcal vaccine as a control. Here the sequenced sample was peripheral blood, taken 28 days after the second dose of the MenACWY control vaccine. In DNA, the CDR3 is TGTGCCAGCAGAACAGGGGGCGCTTCAGATACGCAGTATTTT. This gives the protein CASRTGGASDTQYF.